The rows below give T cell receptor beta chains drawn from one sample of a study of shared clonotypes between healthy human individuals. Here immunoSEQ multiplex PCR was the method, and the copy in TCRdb shows in-frame clones only, minus some. This table has nearly 750,000 clones, roughly 72% appearing once. Sequenced input: memory CD4+ T cells sorted from blood. All receptors come from a woman aged 25 to 39 in good health. The CDR3 runs from the conserved cysteine through the conserved F or W. The D gene is left open where the match is weak. Rows may omit the clone size; those that give it use once, few, many or a size class.

v_gene: TRBV5-4; d_gene: TRBD2; j_gene: TRBJ2-1; abundance: -; CDR3nt: TGTGCCAGCAGCTTGACTAGCGGGACCTACAATGAGCAGTTCTTC; CDR3aa: CASSLTSGTYNEQFF
v_gene: TRBV4-1; d_gene: -; j_gene: TRBJ2-3; abundance: -; CDR3nt: TGCGCCAGCAGCCTAGAGGGTTCCACAGATACGCAGTATTTT; CDR3aa: CASSLEGSTDTQYF
v_gene: TRBV11-2; d_gene: -; j_gene: TRBJ2-7; abundance: few; CDR3nt: TGTGCCAGCACAAGATGGCGGGATAATTACGAGCAGTACTTC; CDR3aa: CASTRWRDNYEQYF
v_gene: TRBV27; d_gene: -; j_gene: TRBJ1-5; abundance: -; CDR3nt: TGTGCCAGCAGAAATAAACTCAATCAGCCCCAGCATTTT; CDR3aa: CASRNKLNQPQHF
v_gene: TRBV5-4; d_gene: TRBD2; j_gene: TRBJ2-2; abundance: once; CDR3nt: TGTGCCAGCAGCACACGGACTAGCGGGAGTATCGGGGAGCTGTTTTTT; CDR3aa: CASSTRTSGSIGELFF
v_gene: TRBV6-5; d_gene: -; j_gene: TRBJ2-3; abundance: once; CDR3nt: TGTGCCAGCAGTTACCGGGAAGTAAAGTATTTT; CDR3aa: CASSYREVKYF
v_gene: TRBV11-2; d_gene: -; j_gene: TRBJ2-3; abundance: -; CDR3nt: TGTGCCAGCAGCTTAGACCCCGACAGGCGCAGCCCAGATACGCAGTATTTT; CDR3aa: CASSLDPDRRSPDTQYF
v_gene: TRBV28; d_gene: -; j_gene: TRBJ2-3; abundance: few; CDR3nt: TGTGCCAGCAGTTTGTTAGAGAATACGCAGTATTTT; CDR3aa: CASSLLENTQYF
v_gene: TRBV29-1; d_gene: TRBD1; j_gene: TRBJ1-2; abundance: -; CDR3nt: TGCAGCGTTGAGAGGGGACAGGGGTCGGGTGGCTACACCTTC; CDR3aa: CSVERGQGSGGYTF
v_gene: TRBV11-2; d_gene: TRBD1; j_gene: TRBJ1-1; abundance: -; CDR3nt: TGTGCCAGCAGCCTAGGACAGGGAAGTCAGGGAGAAGCTTTCTTT; CDR3aa: CASSLGQGSQGEAFF
v_gene: TRBV6-1; d_gene: -; j_gene: TRBJ2-5; abundance: -; CDR3nt: TGTGCCAGCAGTGAAAGTGTGTCAGGACCGTGGGAGACCCAGTACTTC; CDR3aa: CASSESVSGPWETQYF
v_gene: TRBV19; d_gene: -; j_gene: TRBJ1-2; abundance: -; CDR3nt: TGTGCCAGTAGTATAGGTGCAGGGGCCCTCTATGGCTACACCTTC; CDR3aa: CASSIGAGALYGYTF
v_gene: TRBV9; d_gene: TRBD1; j_gene: TRBJ2-2; abundance: few; CDR3nt: TGTGCCAGCAGCATATCGGACAGGGTTCACACCGGGGAGCTGTTTTTT; CDR3aa: CASSISDRVHTGELFF
v_gene: TRBV9; d_gene: -; j_gene: TRBJ1-5; abundance: -; CDR3nt: TGTGCCAGCAGCGCGGGATATAGCAATCAGCCCCAGCATTTT; CDR3aa: CASSAGYSNQPQHF
v_gene: TRBV5-1; d_gene: TRBD2; j_gene: TRBJ2-1; abundance: -; CDR3nt: TGCGCCAGCAGCTTCGACTCGGGGGGTTACAATGAGCAGTTCTTC; CDR3aa: CASSFDSGGYNEQFF